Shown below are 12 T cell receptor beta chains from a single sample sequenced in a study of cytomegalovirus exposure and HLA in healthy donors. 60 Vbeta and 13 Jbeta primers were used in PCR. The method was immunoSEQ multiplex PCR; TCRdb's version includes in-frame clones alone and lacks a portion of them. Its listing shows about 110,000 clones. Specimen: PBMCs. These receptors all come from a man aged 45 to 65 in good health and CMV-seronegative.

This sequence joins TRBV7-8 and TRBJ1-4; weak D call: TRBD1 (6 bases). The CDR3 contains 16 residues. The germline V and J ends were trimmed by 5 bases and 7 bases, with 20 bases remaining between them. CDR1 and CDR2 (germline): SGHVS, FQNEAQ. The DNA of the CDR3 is TGTGCCAGCAGCCAGGGGCGGGGGGTGAGCGGTGAAAAACTGTTTTTT. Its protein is CASSQGRGVSGEKLFF. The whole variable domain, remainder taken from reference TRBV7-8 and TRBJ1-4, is GAGVSQSPRYKVAKRGQDVALRCDPISGHVSLFWYQQALGQGPEFLTYFQNEAQLDKSGLPSDRFFAERPEGSVSTLKIQRTQQEDSAVYLCASSQGRGVSGEKLFFGSGTQLSVL.

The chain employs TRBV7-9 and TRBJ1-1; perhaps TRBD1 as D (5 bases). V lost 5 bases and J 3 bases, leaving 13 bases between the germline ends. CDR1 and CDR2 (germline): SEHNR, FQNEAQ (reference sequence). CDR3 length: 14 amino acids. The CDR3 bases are TGTGCCAGCAGCGTAATGCAGGGTGACACTGAAGCTTTCTTT. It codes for CASSVMQGDTEAFF. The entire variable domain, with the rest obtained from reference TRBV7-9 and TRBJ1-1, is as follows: DTGVSQNPRHKITKRGQNVTFRCDPISEHNRLYWYRQTLGQGPEFLTYFQNEAQLEKSRLLSDRFSAERPKGSFSTLEIQRTEQGDSAMYLCASSVMQGDTEAFFGQGTRLTVV.

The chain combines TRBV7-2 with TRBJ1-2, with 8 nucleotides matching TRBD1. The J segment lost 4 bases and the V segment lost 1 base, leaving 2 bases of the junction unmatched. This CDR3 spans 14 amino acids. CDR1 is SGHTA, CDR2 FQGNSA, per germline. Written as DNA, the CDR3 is TGTGCCAGCAGCTTAGTAGGGACAGGCTATGGCTACACCTTC. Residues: CASSLVGTGYGYTF.

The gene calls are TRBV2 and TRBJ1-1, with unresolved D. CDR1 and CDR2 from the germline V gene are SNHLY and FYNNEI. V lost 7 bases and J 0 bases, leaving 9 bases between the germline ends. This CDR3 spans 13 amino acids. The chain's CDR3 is CASTQALNTEAFF. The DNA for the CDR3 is TGTGCCAGCACCCAGGCCCTGAACACTGAAGCTTTCTTT.

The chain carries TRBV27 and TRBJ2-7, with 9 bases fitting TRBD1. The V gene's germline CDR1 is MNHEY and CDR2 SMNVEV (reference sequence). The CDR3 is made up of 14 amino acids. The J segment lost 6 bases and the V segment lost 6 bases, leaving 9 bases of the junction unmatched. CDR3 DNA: TGTGCCAGCAGCGCGGACAGGGGTCTGGGCGAGCAGTACTTC. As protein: CASSADRGLGEQYF.

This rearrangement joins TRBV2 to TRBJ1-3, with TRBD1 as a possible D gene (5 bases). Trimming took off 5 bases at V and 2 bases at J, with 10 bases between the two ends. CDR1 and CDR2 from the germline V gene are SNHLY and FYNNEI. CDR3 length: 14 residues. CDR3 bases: TGTGCCAGCAGTCTCCAGGGTACTGGAAACACCATATATTTT. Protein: CASSLQGTGNTIYF.

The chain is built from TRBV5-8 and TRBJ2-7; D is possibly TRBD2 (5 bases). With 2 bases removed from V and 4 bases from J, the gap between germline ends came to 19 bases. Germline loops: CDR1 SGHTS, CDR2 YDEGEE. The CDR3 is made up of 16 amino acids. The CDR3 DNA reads TGTGCCAGCAGCTTAACGGGCTCCTCGAGAGGGTACGAGCAGTACTTC. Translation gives CASSLTGSSRGYEQYF.

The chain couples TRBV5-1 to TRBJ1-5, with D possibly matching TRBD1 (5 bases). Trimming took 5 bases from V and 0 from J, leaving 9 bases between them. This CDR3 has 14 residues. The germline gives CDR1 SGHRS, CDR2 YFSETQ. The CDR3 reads CASSPGGSNQPQHF. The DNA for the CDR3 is TGCGCCAGCAGTCCGGGGGGTAGCAATCAGCCCCAGCATTTT.

Here the CDR3 reads CASAPGQPGNTIYF. CDR3 sequence (DNA): TGTGCCAGTGCCCCGGGACAGCCTGGAAACACCATATATTTT. This chain joins TRBV19 and TRBJ1-3; 7 bases map to TRBD1. This CDR3 spans 14 amino acids. CDR1 and CDR2 from the germline V gene are LNHDA and SQIVND (reference sequence). Trimming removed 8 bases from V and 2 bases from J; junction bases left unmatched: 6.

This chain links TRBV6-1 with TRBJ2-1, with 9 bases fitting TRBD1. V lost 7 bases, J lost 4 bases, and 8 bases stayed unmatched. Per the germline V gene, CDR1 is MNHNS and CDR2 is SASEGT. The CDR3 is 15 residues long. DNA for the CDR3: TGTGCCAGCAATCCAATGGGACAGGGATACAATGAGCAGTTCTTC. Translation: CASNPMGQGYNEQFF.

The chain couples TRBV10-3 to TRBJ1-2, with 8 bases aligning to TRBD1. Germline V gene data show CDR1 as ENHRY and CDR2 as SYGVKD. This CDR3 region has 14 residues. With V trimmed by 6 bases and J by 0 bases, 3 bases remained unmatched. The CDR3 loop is CAIRGQASNYGYTF. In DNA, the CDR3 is TGTGCCATCAGGGGACAGGCCTCTAACTATGGCTACACCTTC.

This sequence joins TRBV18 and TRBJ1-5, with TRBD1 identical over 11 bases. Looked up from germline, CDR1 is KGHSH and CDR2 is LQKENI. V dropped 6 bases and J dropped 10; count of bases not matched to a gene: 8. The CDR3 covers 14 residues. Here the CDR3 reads CASSGTGGYRPQHF. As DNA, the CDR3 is TGTGCCAGCTCCGGGACAGGGGGTTATCGACCCCAGCATTTT.